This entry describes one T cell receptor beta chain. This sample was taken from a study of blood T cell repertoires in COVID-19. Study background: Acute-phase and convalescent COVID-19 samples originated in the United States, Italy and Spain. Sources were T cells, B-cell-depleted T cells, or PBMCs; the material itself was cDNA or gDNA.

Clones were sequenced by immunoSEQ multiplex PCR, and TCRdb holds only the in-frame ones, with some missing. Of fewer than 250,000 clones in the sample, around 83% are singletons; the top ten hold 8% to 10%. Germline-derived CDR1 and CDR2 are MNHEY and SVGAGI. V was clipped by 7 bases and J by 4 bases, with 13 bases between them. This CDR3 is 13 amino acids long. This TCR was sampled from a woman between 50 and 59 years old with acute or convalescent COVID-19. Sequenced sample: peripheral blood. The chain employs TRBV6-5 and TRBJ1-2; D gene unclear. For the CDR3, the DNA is TGTGCCAGCACGGAGAGTTTGGGCTATGGCTACACCTTC. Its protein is CASTESLGYGYTF.